The 10 T cell receptor beta chains reported below all come from one sample, sequenced in a study of spatial heterogeneity in lung cancer. MiXCR was run by TCRdb on the 5' RACE reads, yielding one entry per CDR3 protein. The sample has 40,000 to 55,000 distinct CDR3 sequences; approximately 13% are singletons. This sample's time point: sample taken at primary tumor resection. Sequencing was performed on whole RNA extracted from tumor and nontumor lung tissue, or from frozen PBMC, and the material was left unsorted. Sequences were derived from PBMCs, sampled at surgery. These receptors were taken from a male donor with early-stage non-small cell lung cancer.

This chain links TRBV7-8 with TRBJ1-1, with D unclear. Trimming took off 1 base at V and 0 bases at J, with 6 bases between the two ends. Germline V gene data show CDR1 as SGHVS and CDR2 as FQNEAQ. The CDR3 is made up of 14 amino acids. CDR3 bases: TGTGCCAGCAGCTTAGGGCTTATGAACACTGAAGCTTTCTTT. It is translated as CASSLGLMNTEAFF.

As to this clonotype: This sequence may be a read error, since a much larger clone differs from it by one base. The genes are TRBV6-2 or TRBV6-3 and TRBJ2-2; perhaps TRBD1 as D (5 bases). Germline V gives CDR1 MNHEY, CDR2 SVGEGT. This CDR3 is built from 14 residues. CDR3 sequence (DNA): TGTGTCAGCACCCAGACAGAAACCAACGGGGAGCTGTTTTTT. As protein: CVSTQTETNGELFF.

The chain uses TRBV20-1 and TRBJ1-1; D remains unclear. This CDR3 comprises 12 residues. The V end lost 3 bases, the J end lost 7 bases, and 12 bases lay between the germline ends. CDR1 and CDR2 from the germline V gene are DFQATT and SNEGSKA (reference sequence). The CDR3 sequence: CSASMWTLEAFF. Here the CDR3 DNA reads TGCAGTGCTAGTATGTGGACGCTTGAAGCTTTCTTT.

This clonotype was detected once. A much larger clone is a single base away; this may be a read error. The chain uses TRBV7-9 and TRBJ1-1; D possibly corresponds to TRBD1 (5 bases). Deletions cut 3 bases from V and 0 bases from J, with 5 bases between. Germline CDR1 is SEHNR and CDR2 is FQNEAQ (reference sequence). The CDR3 has 13 amino acids. The CDR3 sequence: CASSLDMNTEAFF. In nucleotides, the CDR3 is TGTGCCAGCAGCTTGGACATGAACACTGAAGCTTTCTTT.

This clonotype was detected ten times or more. The chain combines TRBV28 with TRBJ2-5; D unclear. The CDR3 has 15 residues. The germline V gene has CDR1 MDHEN and CDR2 SYDVKM. V lost 6 bases and J lost 0, with 14 bases in between. CDR3 bases: TGTGCCAGCAGCCCCAAAGCTAAGTACCAAGAGACCCAGTACTTC. This sequence encodes CASSPKAKYQETQYF.

J is TRBJ1-1 and V is TRBV2, with a weak D call TRBD1 (5 bases). Germline V gene sequence: CDR1 SNHLY, CDR2 FYNNEI. Trimming removed 2 bases at V and 10 bases at J, with 8 bases between. The CDR3 totals 11 residues. This chain's CDR3 is CASSERGGAFF. The CDR3, as DNA: TGTGCCAGCAGTGAACGGGGGGGAGCTTTCTTT.

The CDR3, as DNA: TGTGCCAGCAGTTTTATCCAAGAGACCCAGTACTTC. It is translated as CASSFIQETQYF. The V and J genes are TRBV12-3 or TRBV12-4 and TRBJ2-5, with D unresolved. V was cut by 3 bases and J by 1 base, with 3 bases left in between. This CDR3 has 12 residues.

This clonotype was seen repeatedly, ten times or more. J is TRBJ1-5 and V is TRBV20-1; D unresolved. The CDR3 consists of 15 residues. CDR1 is DFQATT and CDR2 is SNEGSKA in the germline V gene (reference sequence). The V gene lost 1 base and the J gene lost 0 bases, with 10 bases spanning the gap. The CDR3 nucleotides are TGCAGTGCTAGAGGGCAGGCTACTAGCAATCAGCCCCAGCATTTT. Translating gives CSARGQATSNQPQHF.

This chain joins TRBV2 and TRBJ2-5, with 9 bases that match TRBD2. The CDR3 is 15 amino acids. Germline-derived CDR1 and CDR2 are SNHLY and FYNNEI. V shed 2 bases, J shed 2 bases, and the junction held 3 bases outside the gene matches. The chain's CDR3 is CASSEMAGGQETQYF. CDR3 DNA sequence: TGTGCCAGCAGTGAAATGGCGGGGGGGCAAGAGACCCAGTACTTC.

The chain couples TRBV12-3 or TRBV12-4 to TRBJ1-4; 9 positions match TRBD1. V was pared by 7 bases and J by 8 bases, with 8 bases of the junction left unmatched. The CDR3 is 14 amino acids. The CDR3 nucleotides are TGTGCCAGCAAGGAAACAGGGGGCAGCGAAAAACTGTTTTTT. Amino acids: CASKETGGSEKLFF.